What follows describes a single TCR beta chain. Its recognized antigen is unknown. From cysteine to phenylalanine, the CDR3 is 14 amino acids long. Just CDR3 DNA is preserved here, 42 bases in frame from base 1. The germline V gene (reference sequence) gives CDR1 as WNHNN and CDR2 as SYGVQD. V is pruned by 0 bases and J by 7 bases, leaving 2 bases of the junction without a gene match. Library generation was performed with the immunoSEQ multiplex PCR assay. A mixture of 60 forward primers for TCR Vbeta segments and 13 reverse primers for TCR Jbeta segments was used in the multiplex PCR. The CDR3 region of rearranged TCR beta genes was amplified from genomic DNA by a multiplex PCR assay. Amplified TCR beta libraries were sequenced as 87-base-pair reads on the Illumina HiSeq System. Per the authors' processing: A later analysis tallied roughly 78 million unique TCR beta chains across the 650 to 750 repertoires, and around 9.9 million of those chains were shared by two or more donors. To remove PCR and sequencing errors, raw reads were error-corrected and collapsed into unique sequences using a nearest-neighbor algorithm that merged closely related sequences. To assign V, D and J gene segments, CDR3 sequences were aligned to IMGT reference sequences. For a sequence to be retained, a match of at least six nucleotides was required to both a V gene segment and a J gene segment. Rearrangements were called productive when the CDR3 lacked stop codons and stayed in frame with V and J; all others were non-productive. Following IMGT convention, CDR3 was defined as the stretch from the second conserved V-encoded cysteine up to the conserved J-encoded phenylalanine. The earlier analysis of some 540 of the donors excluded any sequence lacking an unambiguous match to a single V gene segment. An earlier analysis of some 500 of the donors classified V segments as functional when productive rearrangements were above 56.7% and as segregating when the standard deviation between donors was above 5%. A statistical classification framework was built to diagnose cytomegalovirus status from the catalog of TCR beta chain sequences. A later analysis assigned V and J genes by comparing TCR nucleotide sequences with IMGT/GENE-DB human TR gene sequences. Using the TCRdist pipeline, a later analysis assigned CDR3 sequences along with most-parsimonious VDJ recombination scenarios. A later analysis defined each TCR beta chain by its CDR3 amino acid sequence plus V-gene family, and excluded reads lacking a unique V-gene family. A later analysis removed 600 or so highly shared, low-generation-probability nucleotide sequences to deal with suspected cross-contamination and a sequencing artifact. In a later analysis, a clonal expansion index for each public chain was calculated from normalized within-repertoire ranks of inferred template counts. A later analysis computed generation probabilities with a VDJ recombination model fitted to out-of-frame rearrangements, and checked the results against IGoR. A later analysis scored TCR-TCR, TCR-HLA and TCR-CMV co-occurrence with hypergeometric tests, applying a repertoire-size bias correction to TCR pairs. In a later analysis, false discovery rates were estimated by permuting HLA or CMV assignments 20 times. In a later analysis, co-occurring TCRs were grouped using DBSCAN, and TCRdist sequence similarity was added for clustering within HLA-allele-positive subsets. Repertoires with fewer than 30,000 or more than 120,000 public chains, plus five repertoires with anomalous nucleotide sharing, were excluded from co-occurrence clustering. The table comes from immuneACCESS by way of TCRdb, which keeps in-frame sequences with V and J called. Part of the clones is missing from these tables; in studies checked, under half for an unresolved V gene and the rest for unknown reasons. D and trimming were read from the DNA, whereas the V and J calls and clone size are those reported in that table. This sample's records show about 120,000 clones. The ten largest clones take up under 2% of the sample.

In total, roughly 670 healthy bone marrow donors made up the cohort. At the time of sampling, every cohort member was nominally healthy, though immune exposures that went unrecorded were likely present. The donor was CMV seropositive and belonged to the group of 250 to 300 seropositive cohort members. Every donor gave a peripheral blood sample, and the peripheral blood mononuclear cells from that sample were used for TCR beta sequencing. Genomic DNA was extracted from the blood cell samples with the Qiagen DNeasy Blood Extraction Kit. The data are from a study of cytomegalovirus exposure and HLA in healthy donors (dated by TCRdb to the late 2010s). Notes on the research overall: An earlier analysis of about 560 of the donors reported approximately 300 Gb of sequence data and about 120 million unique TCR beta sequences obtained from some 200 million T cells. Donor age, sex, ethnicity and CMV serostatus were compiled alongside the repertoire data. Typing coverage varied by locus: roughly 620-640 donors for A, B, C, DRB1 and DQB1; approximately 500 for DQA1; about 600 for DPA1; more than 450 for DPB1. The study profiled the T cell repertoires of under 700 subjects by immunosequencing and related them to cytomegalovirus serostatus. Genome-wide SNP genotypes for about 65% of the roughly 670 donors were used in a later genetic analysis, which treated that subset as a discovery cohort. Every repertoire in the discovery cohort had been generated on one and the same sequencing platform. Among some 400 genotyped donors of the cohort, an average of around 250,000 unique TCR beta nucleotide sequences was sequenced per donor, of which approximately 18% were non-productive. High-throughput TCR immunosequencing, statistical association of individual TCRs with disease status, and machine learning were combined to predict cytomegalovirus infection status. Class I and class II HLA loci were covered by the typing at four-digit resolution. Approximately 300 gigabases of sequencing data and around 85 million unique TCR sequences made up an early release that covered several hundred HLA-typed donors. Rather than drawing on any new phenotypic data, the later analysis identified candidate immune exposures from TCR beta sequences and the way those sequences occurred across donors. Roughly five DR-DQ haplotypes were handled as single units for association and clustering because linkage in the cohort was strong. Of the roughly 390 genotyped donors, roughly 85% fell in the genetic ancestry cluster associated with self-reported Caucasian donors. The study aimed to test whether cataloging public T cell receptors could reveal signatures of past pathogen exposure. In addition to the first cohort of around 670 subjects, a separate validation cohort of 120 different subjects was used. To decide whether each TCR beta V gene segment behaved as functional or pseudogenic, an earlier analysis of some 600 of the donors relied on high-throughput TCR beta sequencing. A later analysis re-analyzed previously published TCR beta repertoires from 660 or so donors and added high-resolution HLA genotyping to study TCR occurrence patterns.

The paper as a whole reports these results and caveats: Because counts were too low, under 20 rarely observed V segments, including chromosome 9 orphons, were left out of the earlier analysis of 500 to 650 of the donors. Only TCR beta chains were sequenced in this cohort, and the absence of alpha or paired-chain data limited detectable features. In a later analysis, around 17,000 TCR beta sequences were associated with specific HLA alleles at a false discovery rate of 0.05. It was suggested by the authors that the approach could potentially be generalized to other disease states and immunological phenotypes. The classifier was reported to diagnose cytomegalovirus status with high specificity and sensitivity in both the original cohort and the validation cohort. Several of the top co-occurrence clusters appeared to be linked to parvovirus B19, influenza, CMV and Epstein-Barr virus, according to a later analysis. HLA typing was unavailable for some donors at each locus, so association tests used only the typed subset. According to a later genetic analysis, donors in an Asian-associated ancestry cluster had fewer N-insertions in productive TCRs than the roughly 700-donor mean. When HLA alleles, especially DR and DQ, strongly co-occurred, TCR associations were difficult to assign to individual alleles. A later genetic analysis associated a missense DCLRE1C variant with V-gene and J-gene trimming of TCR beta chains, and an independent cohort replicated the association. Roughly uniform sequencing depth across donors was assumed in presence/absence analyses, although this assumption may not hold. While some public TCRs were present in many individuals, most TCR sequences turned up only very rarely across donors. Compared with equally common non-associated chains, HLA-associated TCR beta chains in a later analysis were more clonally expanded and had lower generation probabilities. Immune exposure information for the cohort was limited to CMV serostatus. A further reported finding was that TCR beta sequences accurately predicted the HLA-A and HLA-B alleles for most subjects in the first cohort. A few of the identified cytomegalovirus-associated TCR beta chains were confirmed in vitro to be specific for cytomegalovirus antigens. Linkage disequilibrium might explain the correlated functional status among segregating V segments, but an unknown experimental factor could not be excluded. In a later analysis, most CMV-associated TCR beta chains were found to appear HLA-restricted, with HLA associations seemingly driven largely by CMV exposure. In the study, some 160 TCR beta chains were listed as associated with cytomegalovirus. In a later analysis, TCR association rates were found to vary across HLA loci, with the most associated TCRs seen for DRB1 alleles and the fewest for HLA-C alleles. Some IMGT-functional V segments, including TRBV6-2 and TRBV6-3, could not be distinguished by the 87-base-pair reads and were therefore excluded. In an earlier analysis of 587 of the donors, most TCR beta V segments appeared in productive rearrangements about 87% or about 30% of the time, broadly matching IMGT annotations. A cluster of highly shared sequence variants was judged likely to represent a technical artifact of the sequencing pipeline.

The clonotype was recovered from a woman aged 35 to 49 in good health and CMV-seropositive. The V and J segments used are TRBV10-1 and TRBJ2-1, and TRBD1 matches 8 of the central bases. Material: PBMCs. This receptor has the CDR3 CASSESYRGNEQFF. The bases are TGCGCCAGCAGTGAGTCTTACAGGGGGAATGAGCAGTTCTTC.